The rows below give T cell receptor beta chains drawn from one sample of a study of regulatory T cells in long-lasting Graves disease. TCRdb passed the multiplex PCR reads through MiXCR, listing each CDR3 protein once. The sample includes some 330,000 distinct CDR3 sequences, about 10% of them seen just once. Another study also made use of these data, one on T cells in Graves' hyperthyroidism and ophthalmopathy.

Sequences were derived from peripheral blood mononuclear cells (PBMCs), sampled at new diagnosis, from a patient treated with antithyroid drugs. All receptors derive from a woman in her late teens or twenties with Graves disease. Each CDR3 is given with its conserved first and last residue.

>TRBJ2-1|TRBV5-5
CASSFTGNNEQFF
>TRBJ1-6|TRBV6-1
CAAQRSSYNSPLHF
>TRBJ2-2|TRBV29-1
CSVEDRGPSESNTGELFF
>TRBJ2-5|TRBV7-2
CASSGGGGETQYF
>TRBJ2-1|TRBV6-2/TRBV6-3
CASRLRTGSDEQFF
>TRBJ2-7|TRBV7-2
CASSLGQGLAGYEQYF
>TRBJ1-2|TRBV11-2
CASSYSGTDYGYTF
>TRBJ1-6|TRBV4-3
CASSQEQFYNSPLHF
>TRBJ2-6|TRBV3-1
CASSHSRYREGLWANVLTF
>TRBJ2-7|TRBV11-2
CASSRTDLYEQYF
>TRBJ2-1|TRBV3-1
CASSLLAGDNEQFF
>TRBJ2-7|TRBV20-1
CSASLGPPGHEQYF
>TRBJ1-6|TRBV7-9
CASSVRGELQPLHF
>TRBJ2-7|TRBV6-2/TRBV6-3
CASSFGPYEQYF
>TRBJ2-2|TRBV7-7
CASSLAGNRELFF
>TRBJ2-2|TRBV10-3
CAISNYLNAGTANTGELFF
>TRBJ1-3|TRBV12-3/TRBV12-4
CASSLYQGQSVSGNTIYF
>TRBJ2-7|TRBV20-1
CSVSTGTRSSYEQYF
>TRBJ2-1|TRBV3-1
CASSQQLAGGPGEQFF
>TRBJ1-4|TRBV5-6
CASSLLWTGGLTNEKLFF
>TRBJ2-2|TRBV7-2
CASSTQGVVKGIRLFF
>TRBJ1-2|TRBV20-1
CSAIRESSYGYTF
>TRBJ2-5|TRBV4-3
CASSQGRGETQYF
>TRBJ2-7|TRBV7-2
CASGRSTYEQYF
>TRBJ2-7|TRBV6-2/TRBV6-3
CASSYSARDTSFYEQYF
>TRBJ2-1|TRBV7-2
CASSLLRGVAYNEQFF
>TRBJ1-4|TRBV6-1
CASRPTGGFVLFF
>TRBJ1-3|TRBV7-2
CASSPRQTPFSGNTIYF
>TRBJ2-1|TRBV6-1
CASSRTSGGPARSVRNEQFF
>TRBJ2-1|TRBV20-1
CSAGVGGRNEQFF
>TRBJ1-1|TRBV3-1
CASSQRQADGRAFF
>TRBJ2-2|TRBV20-1
CSALDRQGVTGELFF
>TRBJ1-2|TRBV7-2
CASSSISPRSYTF
>TRBJ1-6|TRBV6-1
CASRQTGNSPLHF
>NA|TRBV9
CASSVDDQETQYF
>TRBJ1-2|TRBV29-1
CSADPGGNYGYTF
>TRBJ1-5|TRBV13
CASSLSARPGGFGVPGQPQHF
>TRBJ2-2|TRBV29-1
CSVHNRRDGELFF
>TRBJ2-7|TRBV12-3/TRBV12-4
CANSLASGRYEQYF
>TRBJ2-3|TRBV11-2
CASSLAGPNTQYF
>TRBJ1-1|TRBV7-2
CASSSTGGLYTEAFF
>TRBJ1-1|TRBV20-1
CSARVNRDPEAFF
>TRBJ2-2|TRBV7-2
CASSLSGSNTGELFF
>TRBJ2-2|TRBV6-2/TRBV6-3
CASSYGWQGRDGELFF
>TRBJ1-5|TRBV6-1
CASSPFGGYQPQHF
>TRBJ1-5|TRBV7-9
CASSFDTPLTRRPNQPQHF
>TRBJ2-1|TRBV7-2
CASSLDRAVFRRNEQFF
>TRBJ2-3|TRBV6-1
CASSTTGDTDTQYF
>TRBJ1-1|TRBV4-3
CASSQGVPGQNTNTEAFF
>TRBJ1-6|TRBV7-2
CASSPRQIFNSPLHF
>TRBJ1-6|TRBV27
CASSPRGTPLHF
>TRBJ1-2|TRBV7-3
CASSKTSTNYGYTF
>TRBJ1-4|TRBV28
CASRQGGDEKLFF
>TRBJ1-6|TRBV11-2
CASSPTGTGRSPLHF
>TRBJ2-7|TRBV20-1
CSAPGGTSGSWEQYF
>TRBJ2-3|TRBV29-1
CSVGSGTGQYF